This T cell receptor beta chain derives from a study of T-cell reconstitution after alpha-beta-depleted transplantation in children. This clonotype was seen at least ten times. Its target is unknown. General observations from the study: A year post-transplant, T-cell counts and diversity derived mostly from newly produced T cells. By about two months after transplant, alpha-beta T cells reportedly arose from several hundred graft clones that had expanded.

Preparation of the TCRbeta library involved a method that used unique molecular identifiers. MiXCR, applied by TCRdb to the PCR reads, yields one record per CDR3 protein. Here the sample spans about 200,000 distinct CDR3 sequences, roughly 8.3% being singletons. The starting material was PBMCs, mostly from graft donor cells, obtained 360 days after TCRalphabeta/CD19-depleted stem cell transplant. This sequence originates from a male patient aged 2 to 10 who had a stem cell transplant for acute myeloid leukemia, so the T cells may come from the graft donor.

In DNA, the CDR3 is TGTGCCAGCAGCCGGCCCAGTAGAGCTGAAGCTTTCTTT. Translating it yields CASSRPSRAEAFF. The chain has TRBV6-2 or TRBV6-3 and TRBJ1-1; D is unresolved. Deletions cut 6 bases from V and 6 bases from J, with 14 bases between. The length of the CDR3 is 13 residues. Germline assignment: CDR1 MNHEY and CDR2 SVGEGT.